The present T cell receptor (beta chain) was sequenced within a study of blood T cell repertoires in COVID-19. Study-level information: Donors in the United States, Italy and Spain gave samples during acute or convalescent COVID-19. PBMCs, B-cell-depleted T cells, or T cells provided the cDNA or gDNA that made up the material.

Sequencing used immunoSEQ multiplex PCR; TCRdb keeps in-frame clones, though not all of them. The data hold more than 300,000 clones, with more than 75% observed a single time. Assignment of participants to cohorts was predicated upon participant-reported clinical history. For recovered donors of Cohort 3, there were two negative PCRs, clearance, or symptom resolution. Germline CDR1 MNHEY, CDR2 SMNVEV (reference sequence). The V and J ends lost 6 bases and 2 bases respectively, with 11 bases between them. The CDR3 has 13 amino acids. The sequenced sample was PBMCs or T cells enriched from blood (not recorded which). V and J are TRBV27 and TRBJ2-7; no definite D call. The receptor was isolated from a young woman who had recovered from COVID-19. The CDR3 sequence is CASSPTVTYEQYF. The CDR3 DNA is TGTGCCAGCAGCCCGACTGTAACCTACGAGCAGTACTTC.